This T cell receptor beta chain was recorded in a study of blood T cell repertoires in COVID-19. Background on the study: Whether acute or convalescent, the COVID-19 samples came from the United States, Italy and Spain. PBMCs, B-cell-depleted T cells, or T cells were the source of the cDNA or gDNA that made up the material.

CDR3 length: 16 residues. Germline CDR1 and CDR2: LNHDA and SQIVND (reference sequence). J lost 7 bases, V lost 1 base, and 9 bases had no gene match. Original analysis: Estimated nucleated cell counts came from reference gene primer amplification. TCRdb's copy holds only in-frame clones and misses some; the assay was immunoSEQ multiplex PCR. V and J calls and clone size are given by that table; D and trimming were obtained from the DNA. The sample shows some 31,000 clones, more than 85% of them seen only once. Source material: peripheral blood. The chain joins TRBV19 to TRBJ2-1; 8 bases fit TRBD2. The clonotype comes from a human donor in a cohort sampled during active COVID-19. The CDR3 DNA is TGTGCCAGTAGTATAGCGGGACTAGTTCCTTTTAATGAGCAGTTCTTC. This gives the protein CASSIAGLVPFNEQFF.